This is a list of T cell receptor beta chains from one sample in a study of T-cell memory formation after mild COVID-19. TCRdb redid the calling of the 5' RACE reads with MiXCR, one entry per CDR3 protein. The sample records a few hundred thousand distinct CDR3 sequences, about 16% being singletons. The source material was PBMCs or a T cell subset sorted from them (not recorded which). All receptors come from a man between 18 and 29 years old who had mild COVID-19 (a few samples of this study predate the infection). Cell type and time point are not known. The CDR3 runs from the conserved cysteine through the conserved F or W. The order of the fields is D gene, clone size, J gene, V gene, CDR3 DNA, CDR3 protein. The D gene is left open where the match is weak. Expanded clones get a size class; other rows say once, few or many, or leave the size out.

>.|few|TRBJ2-3|TRBV5-1
TGCGCCAGCAGGTACGACAGCGCAGATACGCAGTATTTT
CASRYDSADTQYF
>.|.|TRBJ1-6|TRBV7-9
TGTGCCAGCAGCTTATTGGGAGATAGTTCACCCCTCCACTTT
CASSLLGDSSPLHF
>.|few|TRBJ2-3|TRBV9
TGTGCCAGCAGCGTAGGGAATGGGGGTACAGATACGCAGTATTTT
CASSVGNGGTDTQYF
>.|few|TRBJ1-4|TRBV7-9
TGTGCCAGCAGCTCGAGGGTCCTTAATGAAAAACTGTTTTTT
CASSSRVLNEKLFF
>.|.|TRBJ1-5|TRBV7-2
TGTGCCAGCACCTCGGAACAGGGTCCAGAACAGCCCCAGCATTTT
CASTSEQGPEQPQHF
>.|.|TRBJ1-5|TRBV6-1
TGTGCCAGCAGTGAACACGGGACGAGCAATCAGCCCCAGCATTTT
CASSEHGTSNQPQHF
>.|few|TRBJ1-1|TRBV2
TGTGCCAGCAGTGAATATTTGGACACTGAAGCTTTCTTT
CASSEYLDTEAFF
>TRBD1|.|TRBJ1-1|TRBV20-1
TGCAGTGCACAGAGGGAGGGGGCCCTAGCTTTCTTT
CSAQREGALAFF
>.|few|TRBJ1-3|TRBV7-9
TGTGCCAGCAGCCAAGGGCCATACTCTGGAAACACCATATATTTT
CASSQGPYSGNTIYF
>.|many|TRBJ2-6|TRBV7-3
TGTGCCAGCAGCACCCAACAGGGCCCTGGGGCCAACGTCCTGACTTTC
CASSTQQGPGANVLTF
>TRBD1|.|TRBJ2-1|TRBV2
TGTGCCACGCGGACAGGGAATTGGTATGAGCAGTTCTTC
CATRTGNWYEQFF
>.|.|TRBJ1-2|TRBV7-2
TGTGCCAGCAGCTCCAGGGTAGGCGGCTACACCTTC
CASSSRVGGYTF
>TRBD2|.|TRBJ2-6|TRBV9
TGTGCCAGCAGCGTAAGCACTAGCGGGCTCTCTGGGGCCAACGTCCTGACTTTC
CASSVSTSGLSGANVLTF
>.|few|TRBJ2-3|TRBV6-5
TGTGCCAGCAGTTCAAGGGCCGGGGTCACAGATACGCAGTATTTT
CASSSRAGVTDTQYF
>.|once|TRBJ1-5|TRBV7-2
TGTGCCAGCAGTCCCGGGGGGGCGCGAAATAGCAATCAGCCCCAGCATTTT
CASSPGGARNSNQPQHF
>TRBD1|.|TRBJ1-4|TRBV2
TGTGCCAGCAGTGCACAGGGGGCGCGAGGTGAAAAACTGTTTTTT
CASSAQGARGEKLFF